This T cell receptor beta chain is drawn from a study of blood T cell repertoires in COVID-19. Germline CDR1 is SNHLY and CDR2 is FYNNEI. Between the trimmed V and J ends, which lost 7 bases and 3 bases, there was a span of 16 bases. This CDR3 has 15 amino acids. In the original workflow: Reference gene primer amplification gave nucleated cell count estimates. Repertoires were generated with immunoSEQ multiplex PCR, while TCRdb's copy carries only in-frame clones and drops some. D and trimming were read from the DNA, whereas the V and J calls and clone size are those reported in that table. The repertoire has under 85,000 clones, around 88% of them found once; the top ten carry around 14%.

This receptor was obtained from a man between 65 and 85 years old with active or convalescent COVID-19. Sequenced input: peripheral blood. The V gene is TRBV2, the J gene TRBJ2-1, with D tentatively TRBD1 (6 bases). The CDR3 spells CASTATGAGYNEQFF. The CDR3 DNA sequence: TGTGCCAGCACTGCGACAGGTGCGGGCTACAATGAGCAGTTCTTC.